This is a list of T cell receptor beta chains from one sample in a study of CD8+ T cells in alopecia areata. Sequencing was performed with immunoSEQ multiplex PCR; in TCRdb, only in-frame clones are kept and a portion is missing. The top ten clones hold about 0.89% of a sample with 250,000 to 350,000 clones, 50% to 75% of them seen once. The input for sequencing was CD4+ T cells sorted from blood, taken around week 53, from a patient treated with tofacitinib. The receptors shown here come from a human donor with alopecia areata. Each CDR3 is given with its conserved first and last residue. The D gene is left open where the match is weak. Clone size is shown for a subset of rows, as once, few, many or a class of expanded clone.

TRBJ2-2 | . | 13 | . | TRBV5-1 | CASSPKNTGELFF | TGCGCCAGCAGCCCCAAGAACACCGGGGAGCTGTTTTTT
TRBJ2-2 | . | 11 | . | TRBV30 | CASQGAGELFF | TGTGCCTCGCAGGGTGCCGGGGAGCTGTTTTTT
TRBJ1-2 | . | 11 | . | TRBV13 | CASSREYGYTF | TGTGCCAGCAGCAGAGAGTATGGCTACACCTTC
TRBJ1-5 | . | 13 | . | TRBV2 | CASSTDSNQPQHF | TGTGCCAGCAGTACGGATAGCAATCAGCCCCAGCATTTT
TRBJ2-2 | . | 14 | few | TRBV7-3 | CASSLRPDTGELFF | TGTGCCAGCAGCTTAAGGCCAGACACCGGGGAGCTGTTTTTT
TRBJ1-5 | . | 14 | few | TRBV6-5 | CASSPSSSNQPQHF | TGTGCCAGCAGCCCCTCTTCTTCCAATCAGCCCCAGCATTTT
TRBJ2-7 | . | 13 | . | TRBV30 | CAWSGGWDGEQYF | TGTGCCTGGAGTGGGGGTTGGGATGGCGAGCAGTACTTC
TRBJ2-1 | TRBD1 | 15 | . | TRBV5-1 | CASSSTGGSYNEQFF | TGCGCCAGCAGCTCGACAGGGGGCTCCTACAATGAGCAGTTCTTC
TRBJ2-2 | . | 14 | . | TRBV2 | CASREGQYTGELFF | TGTGCCAGCAGGGAGGGACAGTACACCGGGGAGCTGTTTTTT
TRBJ1-1 | . | 11 | . | TRBV5-1 | CASSGNTEAFF | TGCGCCAGCAGCGGAAACACTGAAGCTTTCTTT
TRBJ1-3 | TRBD1 | 16 | . | TRBV15 | CATSRGQGGSGNTIYF | TGTGCCACCAGCAGGGGCCAGGGGGGTTCCGGAAACACCATATATTTT
TRBJ2-2 | . | 15 | few | TRBV19 | CASSGGYPRAGELFF | TGTGCCAGTAGTGGAGGATACCCCCGGGCCGGGGAGCTGTTTTTT
TRBJ1-1 | . | 13 | . | TRBV5-1 | CASSFAADTEAFF | TGCGCCAGCAGCTTTGCCGCGGACACTGAAGCTTTCTTT
TRBJ1-5 | TRBD1 | 15 | . | TRBV4-2 | CASSQRDRSNQPQHF | TGTGCCAGCAGCCAAAGGGACAGGAGCAATCAGCCCCAGCATTTT
TRBJ1-5 | . | 12 | . | TRBV30 | CAWGLSNQPQHF | TGTGCCTGGGGTCTGTCCAATCAGCCCCAGCATTTT
TRBJ2-7 | TRBD1 | 15 | . | TRBV5-1 | CASSPGRQGAYEQYF | TGCGCCAGCAGCCCGGGGCGACAGGGGGCGTACGAGCAGTACTTC
TRBJ2-3 | . | 14 | . | TRBV5-6 | CASSLELVGNTQYF | TGTGCCAGCAGCTTGGAGCTAGTCGGAAATACGCAGTATTTT
TRBJ1-2 | . | 14 | . | TRBV7-9 | CASSLALAGYGYTF | TGTGCCAGCAGCTTAGCGTTAGCGGGCTATGGCTACACCTTC
TRBJ2-5 | TRBD2 | 16 | once | TRBV5-1 | CASSLTRSAGEETQYF | TGCGCCAGCAGCCTTACTCGATCGGCGGGAGAAGAGACCCAGTACTTC
TRBJ1-1 | . | 13 | . | TRBV4-3 | CASSQAGNTEAFF | TGCGCCAGCAGCCAAGCGGGGAACACTGAAGCTTTCTTT
TRBJ1-4 | . | 14 | few | TRBV5-1 | CASSWSRTDEKLFF | TGCGCCAGCAGCTGGAGCCGGACCGATGAAAAACTGTTTTTT
TRBJ2-5 | . | 14 | few | TRBV29-1 | CSALGVGIQETQYF | TGCAGCGCCTTGGGTGTTGGCATCCAAGAGACCCAGTACTTC